The next 2 T cell receptor beta chains were all read from a single sample in a study of T cell repertoires in cytomegalovirus infection. TCRdb re-analysed the reads in MiXCR, keeping a single row per CDR3 protein. The table records about 490,000 distinct CDR3 sequences, about a quarter of them present only once. Input material: PBMCs. These receptors were collected from a human donor in good health (CMV status not recorded). Some clones in this sample may be carry-over from other donors' samples.

This clonotype was observed a handful of times. The chain combines TRBV5-5 with TRBJ2-1; D unresolved. The CDR3 is 13 amino acids. The V and J ends lost 4 bases and 8 bases respectively, with 13 bases between them. CDR1 and CDR2 from the germline V gene are SGHKS and YYEKEE (reference sequence). Here the CDR3 DNA reads TGTGCCAGCAGCCTCGAAAGGTCGTATGAGCAGTTCTTC. This codes for CASSLERSYEQFF.

J is TRBJ1-6 and V is TRBV12-3 or TRBV12-4; TRBD1 is a possible D gene (5 bases). The CDR3 runs to 14 residues. V shed 3 bases and J shed 7 bases, with 10 bases lying between them. CDR3 coding DNA: TGTGCCAGCAGTTTCCCAGGGTTGAATTCACCCCTCCACTTT. Its translation is CASSFPGLNSPLHF.